One and the same sample provided the 14 T cell receptor beta chains below, sequenced in a study of T cell changes during pregnancy in multiple sclerosis. Sequencing was performed with immunoSEQ multiplex PCR; in TCRdb, only in-frame clones are kept and a portion is missing. The sample carries more than 20,000 clones, around four fifths recorded once. Source: CD8+ T cells from peripheral blood mononuclear cells, taken in the first trimester of pregnancy. The receptors originated from a female donor in good health, enrolled as a control in a pregnancy study.

The rearrangement links TRBV7-2 to TRBJ1-3; weak D call: TRBD1 (5 bases). The V and J ends lost 5 bases and 0 bases respectively, with 11 bases between them. This CDR3 is built from 15 residues. Germline CDR1 SGHTA, CDR2 FQGNSA. Written as DNA, the CDR3 is TGTGCCAGCAGCCCGGGACTCGTCTCTGGAAACACCATATATTTT. Translation gives CASSPGLVSGNTIYF.

This chain joins TRBV9 and TRBJ1-1, with TRBD1 as a possible D gene (6 bases). The CDR3 has 12 amino acids. Germline loops: CDR1 SGDLS, CDR2 YYNGEE. V was cut by 7 bases and J by 4 bases, with 11 bases left in between. The CDR3 here is CASGGGRTEAFF. Here the CDR3 DNA reads TGTGCCAGCGGGGGGGGGCGCACTGAAGCTTTCTTT.

The chain has TRBV9 and TRBJ1-3; 8 bases match TRBD1. The V and J ends lost 0 bases and 4 bases, in that order; junction bases with no gene match: 12. In germline, CDR1 is SGDLS, CDR2 YYNGEE. The CDR3 runs to 18 residues. The CDR3 loop is CASSVDWQGAPAGNTIYF. CDR3 DNA sequence: TGTGCCAGCAGCGTAGATTGGCAGGGGGCGCCGGCAGGAAACACCATATATTTT.

V and J are TRBV12-5 and TRBJ1-2, with D possibly matching TRBD1 (5 bases). Germline values: CDR1 LGHNT, CDR2 FRNRAP. This CDR3 has 18 amino acids. Trimming took off 0 bases at V and 0 bases at J, with 17 bases between the two ends. CDR3 region: CASGLVMGDFVANYGYTF. The CDR3 DNA is TGTGCTAGTGGTTTGGTAATGGGGGACTTTGTAGCTAACTATGGCTACACCTTC.

The genes are TRBV4-2 and TRBJ2-5; 7 nucleotides match TRBD2. J gave up 2 bases and V 0 bases, and 9 bases lay outside the gene matches. Germline-derived CDR1 and CDR2 are LGHNA and YNFKEQ. The CDR3 spans 17 residues. CDR3 sequence reads: CASSQEEAGAPQETQYF. The CDR3 DNA is TGTGCCAGCAGCCAAGAGGAGGCGGGAGCCCCTCAAGAGACCCAGTACTTC.

The J gene is TRBJ1-4, the V gene TRBV19, with 11 nucleotides matching TRBD1. CDR1 and CDR2 from the germline V gene are LNHDA and SQIVND (reference sequence). This CDR3 has 13 residues. V trimming: 4 bases; J trimming: 14 bases; junction bases outside the gene matches: 6. CDR3 DNA: TGTGCCAGTAGTAAACCGGGACAGGGGGGGCTGTTTTTT. It translates to CASSKPGQGGLFF.

CDR3 DNA sequence: TGTGCCAGCAGCCCTTCGGGGGGCGCTGAGCAGTTCTTC. Translation gives CASSPSGGAEQFF. The V gene is TRBV9, the J gene TRBJ2-1; D might be TRBD2 (7 bases). The CDR3 spans 13 residues. The germline CDR1 and CDR2 sequences are SGDLS and YYNGEE. V dropped 4 bases and J dropped 9 bases, with 14 bases sitting between them. Combining the CDR3 with reference TRBV9 and TRBJ2-1 gives the whole variable domain DSGVTQTPKHLITATGQRVTLRCSPRSGDLSVYWYQQSLDQGLQFLIQYYNGEERAKGNILERFSAQQFPDLHSELNLSSLELGDSALYFCASSPSGGAEQFFGPGTRLTVL.

This rearrangement joins TRBV7-9 to TRBJ2-7; 11 nucleotides align to TRBD1. Looked up from germline, CDR1 is SEHNR and CDR2 is FQNEAQ (reference sequence). The CDR3 is 17 residues long. Germline trimming cut 5 bases from V and 1 base from J; bases unmatched to any gene: 10. Here the CDR3 reads CASSPGQGGVQSYEQYF. The CDR3 coding sequence is TGTGCCAGCAGCCCGGGACAGGGGGGCGTCCAGTCCTACGAGCAGTACTTC.

This chain links TRBV19 with TRBJ1-2; TRBD1 might be the D (6 bases). Per germline, CDR1 LNHDA and CDR2 SQIVND (reference sequence). Trimming stripped 1 base from V and 8 bases from J, with 17 bases between. CDR3 length: 15 amino acids. CDR3 sequence (DNA): TGTGCCAGTAGTATAGGGGTCAGGGGCAAGACGGGCTACACCTTC. Protein: CASSIGVRGKTGYTF. The full variable domain, completed using reference TRBV19 and TRBJ1-2, is DGGITQSPKYLFRKEGQNVTLSCEQNLNHDAMYWYRQDPGQGLRLIYYSQIVNDFQKGDIAEGYSVSREKKESFPLTVTSAQKNPTAFYLCASSIGVRGKTGYTFGSGTRLTVV.

The chain carries TRBV28 and TRBJ2-7, with 7 bases identical to TRBD2. The CDR3 consists of 15 residues. With 4 bases clipped from V and 0 bases from J, the junction kept 6 bases outside the gene matches. CDR1 and CDR2 (germline): MDHEN, SYDVKM. In DNA, the CDR3 is TGTGCCAGCAGTTCGGGGACTATCCTCTCCTACGAGCAGTACTTC. Translated, it gives CASSSGTILSYEQYF.

This clone was detected once. The gene calls are TRBV15 and TRBJ1-5, with 7 bases lining up with TRBD1. The CDR3 length is 15 residues. V was pared by 1 base and J by 6 bases, with 6 bases of the junction left unmatched. Germline V gene lookup returns CDR1 LNHNV and CDR2 YYDKDF (reference sequence). CDR3 nucleotide sequence: TGTGCCACCAGCAGAGCAAGCAGGGGGACTCAGCCCCAGCATTTT. It translates to CATSRASRGTQPQHF.

The chain carries TRBV2 and TRBJ2-1, with 10 bases identical to TRBD1. V shed 9 bases, J shed 10 bases, and the junction held 12 bases outside the gene matches. CDR3 size: 14 residues. Germline-derived CDR1 and CDR2 are SNHLY and FYNNEI. This CDR3 reads CARTRGTGAGEQFF. The CDR3 DNA reads as TGTGCCAGAACCCGAGGGACAGGGGCAGGGGAGCAGTTCTTC.

The chain recombines TRBV2 with TRBJ2-5, with unresolved D. TRBJ2-7 matches the DNA end more closely, so the J call is doubtful. The CDR3 is 13 amino acids. CDR1 is SNHLY and CDR2 is FYNNEI in the germline V gene. CDR3 in amino acids: CASSPRIPNEQYF. The CDR3 bases are TGTGCCAGCAGTCCCCGAATCCCTAACGAGCAGTACTTC.

V and J are TRBV29-1 and TRBJ2-6; D is ambiguous. V dropped 6 bases and J dropped 0 bases, with 9 bases sitting between them. Germline assignment: CDR1 SQVTM and CDR2 ANQGSEA. The CDR3 runs 14 residues. The CDR3 DNA is TGCAGCGTCCAGAATTACTCTGGGGCCAACGTCCTGACTTTC. Amino acid sequence: CSVQNYSGANVLTF.